Below are 10 T cell receptor beta chains sequenced from a single sample in a study of CD8 T cells in ankylosing spondylitis. From the 5' RACE reads, TCRdb called clonotypes with MiXCR, one entry per CDR3 protein. This repertoire shows about 130,000 distinct CDR3 sequences, about 7% found once; its top ten account for roughly 12%. Sequencing used blood, either unsorted or a sorted T cell fraction (not recorded which). The receptors originated from a female donor with ankylosing spondylitis or in good health (not recorded which).

This clonotype was seen ten or more times. The V and J genes are TRBV12-3 or TRBV12-4 and TRBJ1-4; no firm D call. The CDR3 contains 13 residues. Trimming left V 3 bases short and J 6 bases short, with 8 bases between. The CDR3 nucleotides are TGTGCCAGCAGTTTGAAACCGGATGAAAAACTGTTTTTT. This gives the protein CASSLKPDEKLFF.

This clonotype was found many times. The genes are TRBV6-5 and TRBJ2-2, with D maybe TRBD1 (6 bases). Germline assignment: CDR1 MNHEY and CDR2 SVGAGI. The CDR3 sequence is 15 residues long. Trimming took off 2 bases at V and 1 base at J, with 8 bases between the two ends. CDR3 nucleotides: TGTGCCAGCAGTTACGACAGGCGGAACACCGGGGAGCTGTTTTTT. Protein: CASSYDRRNTGELFF.

This sequence joins TRBV7-9 and TRBJ2-1; D assignment may be TRBD1 or TRBD2 (6 bases each). Germline CDR1 is SEHNR and CDR2 is FQNEAQ (reference sequence). The CDR3 is 15 amino acids. Trimming left V 5 bases short and J 7 bases short, with 18 bases between. The CDR3 here is CASSQRGVQSNEQFF. The CDR3 DNA reads TGTGCCAGCAGCCAAAGGGGGGTACAGTCGAATGAGCAGTTCTTC.

The table lists this clonotype with many counts. The chain recombines TRBV29-1 with TRBJ1-1, with unresolved D. CDR3 length: 12 residues. From germline, CDR1 is SQVTM and CDR2 ANQGSEA. V lost 7 bases and J lost 7, with 16 bases in between. The CDR3 region is CSAAPGFSEAFF. As DNA, the CDR3 is TGCAGCGCCGCCCCGGGTTTCAGTGAAGCTTTCTTT.

This clonotype was detected many times. The chain employs TRBV20-1 and TRBJ2-7, with D unresolved. This CDR3 spans 13 amino acids. Per the germline V gene, CDR1 is DFQATT and CDR2 is SNEGSKA (reference sequence). V shed 1 base and J shed 2 bases, with 9 bases lying between them. The CDR3 DNA reads TGCAGTGCTAGAGTAACGTCTGCCTACGAGCAGTACTTC. It codes for CSARVTSAYEQYF.

This clonotype came up many times. The chain employs TRBV4-3 and TRBJ2-1; the D gene is possibly TRBD2 (5 bases). This CDR3 is 14 amino acids long. V was pared by 1 base and J by 9 bases, with 13 bases between. The V gene's germline CDR1 is LGHNA and CDR2 YSLEER. Here the CDR3 reads CASSQGVVAPEQFF. The CDR3, as DNA: TGCGCCAGCAGCCAAGGGGTCGTAGCGCCTGAGCAGTTCTTC.

At least ten counts were recorded for this clonotype. This chain uses TRBV5-5 with TRBJ2-1; 8 bases are shared with TRBD2. The germline CDR1 and CDR2 sequences are SGHKS and YYEKEE (reference sequence). This CDR3 is built from 16 residues. V gave up 2 bases and J gave up 4 bases; unmatched junction bases: 8. The CDR3 protein is CASSLYGGGPYNEQFF. DNA of the CDR3: TGTGCCAGCAGCTTATATGGCGGGGGGCCATACAATGAGCAGTTCTTC.

This clonotype was counted at least ten times. The chain employs TRBV21-1 and TRBJ1-2; TRBD1, the table's D call, was not compared with the DNA. TRBV21-1 is deemed a pseudogene. CDR3 length: 16 amino acids. CDR3: CASSNWSAGGFYGYTF. The CDR3 region has the DNA TGTGCCAGCAGCAACTGGTCCGCAGGGGGGTTCTATGGCTACACCTTC.

The CDR3 is CASSRQVLQETQYF. CDR3 DNA sequence: TGCGCCAGCAGCCGACAGGTCCTTCAAGAGACCCAGTACTTC. The chain couples TRBV4-1 to TRBJ2-5; D perhaps matches TRBD1 (6 bases). This CDR3 contains 14 residues. Germline loops: CDR1 MGHRA, CDR2 YSYEKL. Trimming removed 4 bases at V and 2 bases at J, with 11 bases between.

This clonotype appeared a few times. An end of the junction does not agree with germline; a read error may underlie this. The chain links TRBV4-1 to TRBJ2-5, with 13 bases that match TRBD2. Germline values: CDR1 MGHRA, CDR2 YSYEKL. The CDR3 sequence is 16 residues long. The CDR3 sequence: CASSQLGLAGYETQYF. As DNA, the CDR3 is TGCGCTAGCAGCCAACTGGGACTAGCGGGGTACGAGACCCAGTACTTC.